The rows below give T cell receptor beta chains drawn from one sample of a study of blood T cell repertoires in COVID-19. Clones were sequenced by immunoSEQ multiplex PCR, and TCRdb holds only the in-frame ones, with some missing. The sample shows tens of thousands of clones, almost 80% of them seen only once. Sequenced: peripheral blood. The receptors were gathered from a man aged 80 or over with acute or convalescent COVID-19. Both conserved end residues are part of each CDR3. D genes are given only for firm matches. Rows may omit the clone size; those that give it use once, few, many or a size class.

J gene,V gene,clone size,D gene,CDR3 protein,CDR3 DNA
TRBJ2-3,TRBV5-1,-,-,CASSLVSYDTQYF,TGCGCCAGCAGCTTGGTGTCCTACGATACGCAGTATTTT
TRBJ2-2,TRBV18,-,TRBD1,CASSRGTGNTGELFF,TGTGCCAGCTCACGAGGGACAGGGAACACCGGGGAGCTGTTTTTT
TRBJ1-1,TRBV6-2/TRBV6-3,-,-,CASSYVPRTNTEAFF,TGTGCCAGCAGTTACGTTCCGAGAACGAACACTGAAGCTTTCTTT
TRBJ1-2,TRBV19,-,TRBD1,CASSTPGQAPARGYTF,TGTGCCAGTAGTACCCCGGGACAGGCGCCAGCGAGGGGCTACACCTTC
TRBJ2-1,TRBV27,-,-,CASSYRLWDLQFF,TGTGCCAGCAGTTATCGGCTTTGGGACTTACAGTTCTTC
TRBJ2-3,TRBV9,large,-,CASSVENSRADTQYF,TGTGCCAGCAGCGTAGAGAACAGCCGAGCAGATACGCAGTATTTT
TRBJ2-1,TRBV11-1,few,-,CASSPGDGSYNEQFF,TGTGCCAGCAGCCCGGGGGACGGCTCCTACAATGAGCAGTTCTTC
TRBJ1-6,TRBV28,-,TRBD1,CASSSRGLYSPLHF,TGTGCCAGCAGTTCAAGGGGGCTGTATTCACCCCTCCACTTT
TRBJ2-7,TRBV5-6,-,-,CASNQGSYEQYF,TGTGCCAGCAACCAGGGTTCCTACGAGCAGTACTTC
TRBJ1-1,TRBV29-1,-,TRBD1,CSVGQGINTEAFF,TGCAGCGTTGGACAGGGCATTAACACTGAAGCTTTCTTT
TRBJ1-6,TRBV6-5,-,-,CASSYSQGYGSPLHF,TGTGCCAGCAGTTACTCGCAGGGTTACGGTTCACCCCTCCACTTT
TRBJ1-3,TRBV24-1,-,-,CATSDNRPGRGNTIYF,TGTGCCACCAGTGACAACCGACCGGGGAGGGGGAACACCATATATTTT
TRBJ1-5,TRBV18,-,-,CASSPPGGRSNQPQHF,TGTGCCAGCTCACCACCGGGGGGTCGGAGCAATCAGCCCCAGCATTTT
TRBJ2-1,TRBV19,few,TRBD2,CASSMTLRGSNGEQFF,TGTGCCAGTAGTATGACGCTCCGCGGGAGTAACGGTGAGCAGTTCTTC
TRBJ2-7,TRBV19,once,TRBD1,CASSIEEGTGGYEQYF,TGTGCCAGTAGTATAGAGGAGGGGACAGGAGGCTACGAGCAGTACTTC
TRBJ2-3,TRBV6-1,-,TRBD2,CASSEGTRESTDTQYF,TGTGCCAGCAGTGAAGGGACTAGGGAAAGCACAGATACGCAGTATTTT
TRBJ1-5,TRBV5-5,-,TRBD1,CASSLGTGGAQPQHF,TGTGCCAGCAGCTTGGGGACAGGGGGGGCCCAGCCCCAGCATTTT
TRBJ2-1,TRBV7-3,few,TRBD1,CASSSAGGEQFF,TGTGCCAGCAGCTCTGCAGGGGGCGAGCAGTTCTTC
TRBJ1-3,TRBV28,-,-,CASSEIQGAGNTIYF,TGTGCCAGCAGTGAGATACAGGGTGCGGGAAACACCATATATTTT
TRBJ1-1,TRBV4-1,once,TRBD1,CASSQGRRGDGTEAFF,TGCGCCAGCAGCCAAGGGCGCAGGGGGGATGGCACTGAAGCTTTCTTT
TRBJ2-2,TRBV18,once,-,CASSPSFAARSTGELFF,TGTGCCAGCTCACCCTCTTTCGCGGCGAGAAGCACCGGGGAGCTGTTTTTT
TRBJ1-5,TRBV9,-,-,CASSVSGINQPQHF,TGTGCCAGCAGCGTATCAGGTATCAATCAGCCCCAGCATTTT
TRBJ1-1,TRBV2,once,-,CASTEQGVMNTEAFF,TGTGCCAGCACTGAACAGGGCGTCATGAACACTGAAGCTTTCTTT
TRBJ2-1,TRBV6-4,-,TRBD2,CASSFLAGVYNEQFF,TGTGCCAGCAGCTTCCTAGCGGGAGTTTACAATGAGCAGTTCTTC
TRBJ2-3,TRBV13,-,TRBD2,CASSLGSGGAADTQYF,TGTGCCAGCAGCTTAGGTAGCGGGGGGGCGGCAGATACGCAGTATTTT
TRBJ1-1,TRBV5-1,-,-,CASSFLSSGKNTEAFF,TGCGCCAGCAGCTTTCTTTCCTCGGGGAAGAACACTGAAGCTTTCTTT
TRBJ1-4,TRBV29-1,-,-,CSVGQGSIGEKLFF,TGCAGCGTGGGGCAGGGTTCAATAGGTGAAAAACTGTTTTTT
TRBJ1-3,TRBV6-5,-,-,CASSSRNTIYF,TGTGCCAGCAGTTCCAGAAACACCATATATTTT
TRBJ1-6,TRBV7-8,-,TRBD1,CASSLWRVRGQGDNSPLHF,TGTGCCAGCAGCTTATGGCGGGTGCGTGGACAGGGGGATAATTCACCCCTCCACTTT
TRBJ1-5,TRBV12-5,-,-,CASGFGSNQPQHF,TGTGCTAGTGGTTTTGGCAGTAATCAGCCCCAGCATTTT
TRBJ2-1,TRBV6-2/TRBV6-3,-,TRBD2,CASSYAAGGPSEQFF,TGTGCCAGCAGTTACGCTGCGGGGGGGCCCTCCGAGCAGTTCTTC
TRBJ2-3,TRBV30,-,TRBD2,CAWSGPSGGTDTQYF,TGTGCCTGGAGTGGACCTAGCGGGGGTACAGATACGCAGTATTTT
TRBJ2-7,TRBV11-2,-,TRBD2,CASSPSGLREGYEQYF,TGTGCCAGCAGCCCGTCAGGTCTGCGGGAGGGCTACGAGCAGTACTTC
TRBJ1-4,TRBV28,-,TRBD1,CASSLLQGDIKEKLFF,TGTGCCAGCAGTTTACTACAGGGGGATATTAAGGAAAAACTGTTTTTT
TRBJ2-4,TRBV24-1,-,-,CATSDGQGKNIQYF,TGTGCCACCAGTGATGGCCAGGGTAAAAACATTCAGTACTTC
TRBJ1-4,TRBV6-2/TRBV6-3,-,TRBD1,CASSYSPRDRATNEKLFF,TGTGCCAGCAGTTACTCCCCCCGGGACAGGGCGACAAATGAAAAACTGTTTTTT
TRBJ1-2,TRBV15,once,TRBD1,CATSRGGTGEWGYTF,TGTGCCACCAGCAGAGGGGGGACAGGGGAATGGGGCTACACCTTC
TRBJ2-6,TRBV30,-,TRBD2,CAWSGRGSGANVLTF,TGTGCCTGGAGCGGGAGGGGCTCAGGGGCCAACGTCCTGACTTTC
TRBJ1-1,TRBV5-1,-,-,CASSLGTAKGTTEAFF,TGCGCCAGCAGCTTGGGGACAGCTAAAGGGACCACTGAAGCTTTCTTT
TRBJ2-1,TRBV18,-,TRBD2,CASSPFWGGYNEQFF,TGTGCCAGCTCTCCTTTCTGGGGGGGGTACAATGAGCAGTTCTTC
TRBJ1-5,TRBV6-6,-,-,CASKINLQPQHF,TGTGCCAGCAAAATCAATTTGCAGCCCCAGCATTTT
TRBJ2-2,TRBV27,few,-,CASGRNTGELFF,TGTGCCAGCGGCCGAAACACCGGGGAGCTGTTTTTT
TRBJ1-1,TRBV30,-,-,CAWSGQTEAFF,TGTGCCTGGAGTGGCCAGACTGAAGCTTTCTTT
TRBJ2-3,TRBV7-7,many,TRBD1,CASSETPRGTDTQYF,TGTGCCAGCAGCGAAACTCCCAGGGGGACAGATACGCAGTATTTT
TRBJ2-3,TRBV5-1,once,-,CATQSGPSTDTQYF,TGCGCCACCCAGAGCGGGCCTAGCACAGATACGCAGTATTTT
TRBJ1-2,TRBV5-8,-,TRBD1,CASSLNIQGRSGTF,TGTGCCAGCAGCTTGAACATACAGGGGCGTTCCGGCACCTTC
TRBJ1-1,TRBV30,-,TRBD1,CALRQGARTEAFF,TGTGCCCTCCGACAGGGGGCACGCACTGAAGCTTTCTTT
TRBJ2-1,TRBV30,-,TRBD2,CAWAESSGRAPEQFF,TGTGCCTGGGCCGAATCTAGCGGGAGGGCCCCTGAGCAGTTCTTC
TRBJ2-3,TRBV30,-,TRBD2,CAWSLERGTQYF,TGTGCCTGGAGTCTCGAGCGGGGTACGCAGTATTTT
TRBJ1-1,TRBV5-1,-,-,CASSHSINTEAFF,TGCGCCAGCAGTCACAGTATCAACACTGAAGCTTTCTTT
TRBJ2-1,TRBV3-1/TRBV3-2,-,TRBD1,CASSQITVGGSSYNEQFF,TGTGCCAGCAGCCAGATCACGGTAGGGGGCAGCTCCTACAATGAGCAGTTCTTC
TRBJ2-6,TRBV7-9,-,TRBD1,CASGGQASSGANVLTF,TGTGCCAGCGGGGGACAGGCGAGCTCTGGGGCCAACGTCCTGACTTTC
TRBJ2-1,TRBV3-1/TRBV3-2,-,TRBD2,CASSQEKSAGVFNEQFF,TGTGCCAGCAGCCAAGAGAAGTCAGCGGGAGTGTTTAATGAGCAGTTCTTC
TRBJ1-5,TRBV3-1/TRBV3-2,-,-,CASSQAGVNSNQPQHF,TGTGCCAGCAGCCAAGCAGGGGTCAATAGCAATCAGCCCCAGCATTTT
TRBJ2-3,TRBV9,-,TRBD2,CASSLSGRVVDTQYF,TGTGCCAGCAGCCTTAGCGGGAGGGTGGTAGATACGCAGTATTTT